This is a list of T cell receptor beta chains from one sample in a study of OX40 agonist ivuxolimab in advanced cancers. Measured with immunoSEQ multiplex PCR; TCRdb has only the in-frame clones, and not every one. The table shows about 48,000 clones, with about 89% occurring only once. Material: CD4+ or CD8+ T cells sorted from blood, obtained in a trial of the OX40 agonist ivuxolimab. Source of these receptors: an adult with an advanced solid tumor such as melanoma, head and neck, liver or kidney cancer. Each CDR3 is given with its conserved first and last residue. A D gene is named only where the DNA matches it firmly. Some rows mark clone size as missing; the rest say once, few, many or name a class of expanded clone.

TRBV9,NA,TRBD2,TRBJ2-1,TGTGCCAGCAGCGTTGAGACTAGCGGGAGTGAGCAGTTCTTC,CASSVETSGSEQFF
TRBV29-1,NA,NA,TRBJ2-6,TGCAGCGTTGTTGGGGGAAGCGATGGGGCCAACGTCCTGACTTTC,CSVVGGSDGANVLTF
TRBV5-1,NA,TRBD1,TRBJ2-5,TGCGCCAGCAGCTTGGGGCAGGGGGCTGGAGAGACCCAGTACTTC,CASSLGQGAGETQYF
TRBV27,NA,TRBD1,TRBJ1-1,TGTGCCAGCAGTTTATCAGGGACAGTTGAAGCTTTCTTT,CASSLSGTVEAFF
TRBV6-6,NA,TRBD1,TRBJ2-1,TGTGCCAGCAGTGATGGGACAGCAAGCTACAATGAGCAGTTCTTC,CASSDGTASYNEQFF
TRBV6-5,NA,NA,TRBJ2-2,TGTGCCAGCAGTTTATCTTTCGGGGAGCTGTTTTTT,CASSLSFGELFF
TRBV4-3,NA,TRBD1,TRBJ2-7,TGCGCCAGCAGCCAGCGGACAGGGGTCCTCTACGAGCAGTACTTC,CASSQRTGVLYEQYF
TRBV4-3,once,NA,TRBJ1-1,TGCGCCAGCAGCCAAGTCTACCGGGGCGCAGTCTCTGAAGCTTTCTTT,CASSQVYRGAVSEAFF
TRBV9,NA,TRBD1,TRBJ1-5,TGTGCCAGCAGCGTAGAAGGGACAGACAATCAGCCCCAGCATTTT,CASSVEGTDNQPQHF
TRBV4-1,NA,NA,TRBJ2-7,TGCGCCAGCAGCCAAGGGGCAGATTACGAGCAGTACTTC,CASSQGADYEQYF
TRBV9,NA,NA,TRBJ1-4,TGTGCCAGCAGCGCCCCAGGGGCTAATGAAAAACTGTTTTTT,CASSAPGANEKLFF
TRBV9,NA,NA,TRBJ2-3,TGTGCCAGCAGCCCCGTAGCGGGCACAGATACGCAGTATTTT,CASSPVAGTDTQYF
TRBV27,NA,NA,TRBJ1-6,TGTGCCAGCAGTTTATTAGGTAGCCTCTATAATTCACCCCTCCACTTT,CASSLLGSLYNSPLHF
TRBV6-6,once,NA,TRBJ1-5,TGTGCCAGCAGTTACTCGATGGGGAGCAATCAGCCCCAGCATTTT,CASSYSMGSNQPQHF
TRBV5-1,once,TRBD2,TRBJ2-5,TGCGCCAGCGGAGAAGTAGCGGGAGGGCCATGGGAGACCCAGTACTTC,CASGEVAGGPWETQYF
TRBV2,NA,TRBD1,TRBJ1-1,TGTGCCAGCAGTGTGTTTTCAGGGGGCAAAACTGAAGCTTTCTTT,CASSVFSGGKTEAFF
TRBV5-6,NA,NA,TRBJ2-7,TGTGCCAGCAGCTTTTGGGGGACCGAGCAGTACTTC,CASSFWGTEQYF
TRBV5-8,once,NA,TRBJ2-1,TGTGCCAGCCCCTTGGTAGGACTGATGTGGTTCTTC,CASPLVGLMWFF
TRBV25-1,NA,TRBD1,TRBJ1-1,TGTGCCAGCAGTGAATATGGGACAGGGGGTGAAGCTTTCTTT,CASSEYGTGGEAFF
TRBV28,once,TRBD1,TRBJ2-7,TGTGCCAGCAGTCATCATGGACAGGGGGCCTACGAGCAGTACTTC,CASSHHGQGAYEQYF
TRBV6-1,NA,NA,TRBJ1-6,TGTGCCAGCAGTCCAGGGGCGGATAATTCACCCCTCCACTTT,CASSPGADNSPLHF
TRBV4-3,NA,NA,TRBJ2-1,TGCGCCAGCAGCCAAGATACGGGGGAGCCCTACAATGAGCAGTTCTTC,CASSQDTGEPYNEQFF
TRBV2,NA,NA,TRBJ2-5,TGTGCCAGCAGAGATTGGGGGGAGACCCAGTACTTC,CASRDWGETQYF
TRBV5-6,NA,NA,TRBJ2-3,TGTGCCAGCAGCTCGGCGTCAGATACGCAGTATTTT,CASSSASDTQYF